This T cell receptor (beta chain) was recorded in a study of CD8 T cells in ankylosing spondylitis. Overall study findings and caveats: In synovial fluid and blood from reactive arthritis, some motif variants were previously reported. One TCR beta motif, made up of roughly eight highly homologous variants, appeared characteristic of ankylosing spondylitis blood. Disease-linked clones reportedly showed significant enrichment in matched ankylosing spondylitis synovial fluid. Disease-linked clones proved CD8+ and comparatively uncommon in peripheral blood.

Trimming at V came to 4 bases and at J to 4 bases, leaving 7 bases not matched to a gene. This CDR3 has 17 residues. Germline CDR1 is MGHRA and CDR2 is YSYEKL. This clonotype came up a few times. Its matching antigen is unknown. Generation of TCR beta libraries employed quantitative 5'-RACE incorporating molecular barcodes. TCRdb called the 5' RACE reads again in MiXCR, with one record for every CDR3 protein. The table records about 450,000 distinct CDR3 sequences, 25% to 30% of them present only once. The receptor comes from a male donor with ankylosing spondylitis. The V and J genes are TRBV4-1 and TRBJ2-3; 14 nucleotides line up with TRBD2. The sample consisted of blood, either unsorted or a sorted T cell fraction (not recorded which). The DNA of the CDR3 is TGCGCCAGCAGCCCCTCGGGACTAGCGGGAGAGGCAGATACGCAGTATTTT. Its protein is CASSPSGLAGEADTQYF.